A single sample is the source of the 17 T cell receptor beta chains below, sequenced in a study of technical replicates of blood from a handful of donors. TCRdb keeps only in-frame clones here, not all; method: immunoSEQ multiplex PCR. The table shows about 62,000 clones, with under 90% occurring only once. Sequencing was carried out using PBMCs. The origin of the receptors is a human donor in good health. Some clones in this sample may be carry-over from other donors' samples.

The chain combines TRBV25-1 with TRBJ2-1; the match to TRBD2 covers 12 bases. CDR3 length: 17 amino acids. V dropped 1 base and J dropped 4; count of bases not matched to a gene: 5. Germline CDR1 reads MGHDK; CDR2 reads SYGVNS. The CDR3 nucleotides are TGTGCCAGCAGTGAATCTGTACTAGCGGGGGGTTACAATGAGCAGTTCTTC. Translating gives CASSESVLAGGYNEQFF. Based on the CDR3 plus reference TRBV25-1 and TRBJ2-1, the full variable domain is EADIYQTPRYLVIGTGKKITLECSQTMGHDKMYWYQQDPGMELHLIHYSYGVNSTEKGDLSSESTVSRIRTEHFPLTLESARPSHTSQYLCASSESVLAGGYNEQFFGPGTRLTVL.

This sequence joins TRBV30 and TRBJ2-2, with D possibly matching TRBD2 (6 bases). Germline CDR1 GTSNPN, CDR2 SVGIG (reference sequence). Trimming took off 5 bases at V and 4 bases at J, with 11 bases between the two ends. The CDR3 runs to 13 residues. This CDR3 reads CAWLPGLTGELFF. CDR3 in DNA: TGTGCCTGGCTTCCGGGACTCACCGGGGAGCTGTTTTTT. Variable domain in full (rest from reference TRBV30 and TRBJ2-2): SQTIHQWPATLVQPVGSPLSLECTVEGTSNPNLYWYRQAAGRGLQLLFYSVGIGQISSEVPQNLSASRPQDRQFILSSKKLLLSDSGFYLCAWLPGLTGELFFGEGSRLTVL.

CDR3 nucleotides: TGTGCCACCAGCAGAGAGGCTGGGAGTAATCAGCCCCAGCATTTT. The encoded protein is CATSREAGSNQPQHF. V usage is TRBV15 and J usage is TRBJ1-5, with D unclear. CDR1 LNHNV and CDR2 YYDKDF come from the germline V gene (reference sequence). Trimming took off 0 bases at V and 4 bases at J, with 10 bases between the two ends. The CDR3 has 15 residues.

The CDR3 is CASSPGTSGRETQYF. The CDR3 nucleotides read TGTGCCAGCAGCCCCGGGACTAGCGGGAGAGAGACCCAGTACTTC. V usage is TRBV25-1 and J usage is TRBJ2-5; 14 nucleotides line up with TRBD2. CDR3 length: 15 amino acids. Unmatched junction bases numbered 4, after V lost 6 bases and J lost 4 bases. In germline, CDR1 is MGHDK, CDR2 SYGVNS.

The chain combines TRBV25-1 with TRBJ1-1, with D perhaps TRBD1 (5 bases). CDR3 length: 15 amino acids. V was pared by 4 bases and J by 1 base, with 13 bases between. Germline loops: CDR1 MGHDK, CDR2 SYGVNS. CDR3 region: CASSGSGYGNTEAFF. The CDR3 DNA sequence: TGTGCCAGCAGTGGATCAGGGTATGGGAACACTGAAGCTTTCTTT.

The rearrangement uses TRBV7-2 and TRBJ2-7, with D perhaps TRBD1 (5 bases). Germline assignment: CDR1 SGHTA and CDR2 FQGNSA. V was cut by 4 bases and J by 5 bases, with 9 bases left in between. This CDR3 has 12 amino acids. The CDR3 DNA sequence: TGTGCCAGCAGCTCAGGGAAGAACGAGCAGTACTTC. Translated, it gives CASSSGKNEQYF.

This chain joins TRBV28 and TRBJ1-1; no definite D call. The CDR3 has 12 residues. Germline V gene data show CDR1 as MDHEN and CDR2 as SYDVKM. The V and J ends lost 5 bases and 3 bases respectively, with 7 bases between them. The CDR3 DNA reads as TGTGCCAGCAGTCATTCCCACACTGAAGCTTTCTTT. Its protein product is CASSHSHTEAFF. Looking up the rest from reference TRBV28 and TRBJ1-1 gives the full variable domain: DVKVTQSSRYLVKRTGEKVFLECVQDMDHENMFWYRQDPGLGLRLIYFSYDVKMKEKGDIPEGYSVSREKKERFSLILESASTNQTSMYLCASSHSHTEAFFGQGTRLTVV.

The chain recombines TRBV18 with TRBJ2-1, with 8 nucleotides matching TRBD2. This CDR3 is 15 amino acids long. CDR1 is KGHSH and CDR2 is LQKENI in the germline V gene. Trimming removed 2 bases from V and 8 bases from J; junction bases left unmatched: 8. CDR3 protein: CASSPGISGGHEQFF. As DNA, the CDR3 is TGTGCCAGCTCACCAGGAATAAGCGGGGGTCATGAGCAGTTCTTC.

The rearrangement links TRBV4-3 to TRBJ2-7; no clear D. The CDR3 is 13 residues long. V dropped 0 bases and J dropped 3 bases, with 6 bases sitting between them. Per the germline V gene, CDR1 is LGHNA and CDR2 is YSLEER. The CDR3 bases are TGCGCCAGCAGCCAAGATCGAGGCTACGAGCAGTACTTC. It codes for CASSQDRGYEQYF.

The chain uses TRBV6-5 and TRBJ1-5; TRBD1 matches 8 bases. The V segment lost 5 bases and the J segment 5 bases; nucleotides outside the gene matches: 8. The CDR3 consists of 15 residues. Germline lookup yields CDR1 MNHEY and CDR2 SVGAGI. The CDR3 protein is CASSRQGNTDQPQHF. CDR3 coding DNA: TGTGCCAGCAGTCGACAGGGGAATACAGATCAGCCCCAGCATTTT.

This clone was recorded only once. This rearrangement joins TRBV5-1 to TRBJ1-1; D remains unclear. The CDR3 runs to 15 residues. Trimming cost V 1 base and J 1 base, with 11 bases left between them. The germline CDR1 and CDR2 sequences are SGHRS and YFSETQ. CDR3 loop: CASSLTGTPNTEAFF. DNA of the CDR3: TGCGCCAGCAGCTTGACGGGTACTCCGAACACTGAAGCTTTCTTT.

This clone has just one count. The rearrangement links TRBV4-2 to TRBJ2-3, with D maybe TRBD2 (5 bases). Germline-derived CDR1 and CDR2 are LGHNA and YNFKEQ. V lost 5 bases and J 4 bases, leaving 13 bases between the germline ends. The CDR3 consists of 14 residues. CDR3 in amino acids: CASSGGQEADTQYF. In nucleotides, the CDR3 is TGTGCCAGCAGCGGAGGTCAGGAGGCAGATACGCAGTATTTT.

The rearrangement joins TRBV5-6 to TRBJ2-2; D not resolved. The CDR3 is 13 amino acids. The V gene lost 2 bases and the J gene lost 7 bases, with 9 bases spanning the gap. From germline, CDR1 is SGHDT and CDR2 YYEEEE. The CDR3 loop is CASSFSRLGELFF. CDR3 DNA: TGTGCCAGCAGCTTTTCGCGGCTCGGGGAGCTGTTTTTT.

The V gene is TRBV6-4, the J gene TRBJ2-1, with TRBD2 identical over 8 bases. CDR1 MRHNA and CDR2 SNTAGT come from the germline V gene. The CDR3 runs to 16 residues. Trimming cost V 0 bases and J 10 bases; bases outside gene matches: 11. CDR3 amino acids: CASSDSEWREVGEQFF. CDR3 in DNA: TGTGCCAGCAGTGACTCAGAGTGGCGGGAGGTCGGGGAGCAGTTCTTC.

The chain carries TRBV15 and TRBJ2-7, with TRBD1 identical over 9 bases. Trimming removed 5 bases from V and 5 bases from J; junction bases left unmatched: 7. The CDR3 extends over 14 amino acids. Germline V lookup: CDR1 LNHNV, CDR2 YYDKDF (reference sequence). CDR3 in DNA: TGTGCCACCAGCGAGAGACAGGGGGTCCACGAGCAGTACTTC. Translating gives CATSERQGVHEQYF.

The V and J genes are TRBV11-2 and TRBJ2-7; TRBD2 aligns across 12 bases. Trimming removed 2 bases from V and 3 bases from J; junction bases left unmatched: 2. There are 15 residues in the CDR3. Germline V lookup: CDR1 SGHAT, CDR2 FQNNGV. CDR3 nucleotide sequence: TGTGCCAGCAGCTTAACTAGCGGGAGGTTCTACGAGCAGTACTTC. Translation: CASSLTSGRFYEQYF.

The chain has TRBV6-6 and TRBJ1-5; TRBD1 is a possible D gene (5 bases). The CDR3 is 15 amino acids. V lost 5 bases, J lost 5 bases, and 16 bases lay in between. Germline V gene sequence: CDR1 MNHNY, CDR2 SVGAGI (reference sequence). The chain's CDR3 is CASSHGALGDQPQHF. The DNA for the CDR3 is TGTGCCAGCAGTCACGGAGCCTTAGGGGATCAGCCCCAGCATTTT.